The sequence of this TCR beta chain was determined in a study of cytomegalovirus exposure and HLA in healthy donors. The study's findings and limits: Reportedly, HLA-A and HLA-B alleles of most subjects were accurately predicted from TCR beta. Reportedly, fewer N-insertions than the approximately 610-donor mean appeared in an Asian-associated ancestry cluster in a later analysis. Later analysis revealed greater clonal expansion in HLA-associated TCR beta chains than in equally common others.

This clone was found once. What it binds is unknown. With 60 Vbeta and 13 Jbeta primers, the PCR was carried out. Per the authors' pipeline: Tens of millions of unique TCR beta chains, roughly 11 million of them shared, were counted by a later analysis. Sequencing was performed with immunoSEQ multiplex PCR; in TCRdb, only in-frame clones are kept and a portion is missing. The V and J calls and clone size were taken over from that table, and D and trimming were inferred from the DNA. The data show approximately 200,000 clones, with over 70% seen just once and 3.1% held by the top ten. In germline, CDR1 is LNHDA, CDR2 SQIVND (reference sequence). The CDR3 runs to 12 residues. V was cut by 10 bases and J by 7 bases, with 16 bases left in between.

What was sequenced was PBMCs. The sequence derives from a woman aged 25-40 years in good health and CMV-seropositive. The chain uses TRBV19 and TRBJ1-1; D call uncertain. The CDR3, as DNA: TGTGCCACTGGAGGAAAGGGAGATGAAGCTTTCTTT. Protein: CATGGKGDEAFF.